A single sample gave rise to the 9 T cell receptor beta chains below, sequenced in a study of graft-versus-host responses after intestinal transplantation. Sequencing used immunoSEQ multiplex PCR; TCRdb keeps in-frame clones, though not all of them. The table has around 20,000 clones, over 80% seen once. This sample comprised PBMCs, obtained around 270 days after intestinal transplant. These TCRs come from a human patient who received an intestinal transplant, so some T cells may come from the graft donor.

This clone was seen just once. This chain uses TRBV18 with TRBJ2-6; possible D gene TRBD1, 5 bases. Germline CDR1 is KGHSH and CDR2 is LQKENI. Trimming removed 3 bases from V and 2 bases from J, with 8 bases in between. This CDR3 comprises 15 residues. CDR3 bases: TGTGCCAGCTCACCGATAGGGGCTGGGGCCAACGTCCTGACTTTC. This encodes CASSPIGAGANVLTF.

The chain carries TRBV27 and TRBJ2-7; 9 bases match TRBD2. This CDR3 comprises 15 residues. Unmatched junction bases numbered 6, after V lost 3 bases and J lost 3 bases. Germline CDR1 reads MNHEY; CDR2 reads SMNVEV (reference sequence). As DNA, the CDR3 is TGTGCCAGCAGTTTCATGACTAGCGGAAACTACGAGCAGTACTTC. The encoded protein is CASSFMTSGNYEQYF.

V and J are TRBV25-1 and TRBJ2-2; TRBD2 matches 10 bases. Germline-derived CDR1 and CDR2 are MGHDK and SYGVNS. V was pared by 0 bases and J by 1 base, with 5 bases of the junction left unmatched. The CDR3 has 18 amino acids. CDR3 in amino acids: CASSEYPGLAKNTGELFF. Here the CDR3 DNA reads TGTGCCAGCAGTGAATATCCGGGACTAGCGAAGAACACCGGGGAGCTGTTTTTT.

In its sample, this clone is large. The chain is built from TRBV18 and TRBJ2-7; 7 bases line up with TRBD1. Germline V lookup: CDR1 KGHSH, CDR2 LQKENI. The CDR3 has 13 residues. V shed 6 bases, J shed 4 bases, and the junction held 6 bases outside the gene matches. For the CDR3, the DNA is TGTGCCAGCTCCGACAGGGACCTGTACGAGCAGTACTTC. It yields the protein CASSDRDLYEQYF.

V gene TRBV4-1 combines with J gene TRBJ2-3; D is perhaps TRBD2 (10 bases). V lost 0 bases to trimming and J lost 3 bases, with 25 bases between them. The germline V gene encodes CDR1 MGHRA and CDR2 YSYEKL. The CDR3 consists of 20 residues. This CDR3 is CASSQDWDRVPSGRTDTQYF. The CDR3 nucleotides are TGCGCCAGCAGCCAAGACTGGGACAGGGTCCCTAGCGGGAGAACAGATACGCAGTATTTT.

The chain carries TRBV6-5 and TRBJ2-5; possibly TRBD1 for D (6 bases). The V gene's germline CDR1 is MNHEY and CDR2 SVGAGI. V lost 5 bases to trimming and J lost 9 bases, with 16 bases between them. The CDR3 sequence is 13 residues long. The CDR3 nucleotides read TGTGCCAGCAGTAACAGGGCCGATCGGGCCCAGTACTTC. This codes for CASSNRADRAQYF.

The CDR3, as DNA: TGTGCCAGCAGCTTGGAACAGGGGGGGGGAGAGACCCAGTACTTC. Its translation is CASSLEQGGGETQYF. The V and J genes are TRBV5-6 and TRBJ2-5, with D tentatively TRBD1 (8 bases). Deletions cut 0 bases from V and 4 bases from J, with 13 bases between. This CDR3 spans 15 amino acids. CDR1 and CDR2 from the germline V gene are SGHDT and YYEEEE.

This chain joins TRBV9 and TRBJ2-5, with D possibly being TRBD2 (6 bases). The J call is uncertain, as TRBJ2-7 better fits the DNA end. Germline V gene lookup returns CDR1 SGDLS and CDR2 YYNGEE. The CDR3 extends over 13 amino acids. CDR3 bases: TGTGCCAGCAGCGCGGGGGAGTCCCTCGAGCAGTACTTC. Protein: CASSAGESLEQYF.

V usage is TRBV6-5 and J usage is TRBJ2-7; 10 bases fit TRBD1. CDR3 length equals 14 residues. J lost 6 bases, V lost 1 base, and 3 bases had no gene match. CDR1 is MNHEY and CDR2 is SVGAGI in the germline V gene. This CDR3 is CASSYYGTGVEQYF. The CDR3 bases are TGTGCCAGCAGTTACTACGGGACAGGGGTCGAGCAGTACTTC.